This section outlines one T cell receptor beta chain sequence together with its context. The antigen remains unidentified. These data come from a study of cytomegalovirus exposure and HLA in healthy donors. Study-level findings and limits: Sequencing likely generated an artifact that appeared as a cluster of highly shared sequence variants. A list of approximately 150 TCR beta chains associated with cytomegalovirus was given.

Germline CDR1 and CDR2: SGHDT and YYEEEE. V lost 5 bases and J 0 bases, leaving 8 bases between the germline ends. This CDR3 is built from 14 residues. Donors sampled were nominally healthy, though unrecorded immune exposures were likely. Use of 60 Vbeta and 13 Jbeta primers characterized the PCR. Measured with immunoSEQ multiplex PCR; TCRdb has only the in-frame clones, and not every one. The sample carries some 110,000 clones, 76% recorded once. This TCR was sampled from a man over 45 in good health and CMV-seropositive. Sequencing was carried out using PBMCs. The V call is TRBV5-6, the J call TRBJ1-4; weak D call: TRBD1 (6 bases). The CDR3 DNA follows: TGTGCCAGCAGAGGGACACCAACTAATGAAAAACTGTTTTTT. It is translated as CASRGTPTNEKLFF.